The sequence of this T cell receptor beta chain was determined in a study of blood T cell repertoires in COVID-19 (dated by TCRdb to the early 2020s). General notes on the study: Samples from collaborators originated in the United States, Italy and Spain and spanned both the acute and convalescent phases of COVID-19. The dataset comprised deeply sampled blood TCRbeta repertoires from subjects exposed to, actively infected with, or recovered from COVID-19. Nearly every sample came with metadata listing a de-identified subject ID, COVID-19 status, age in years and sex. Samples came from the ongoing ImmuneRACE study (first 160 participants) plus 1,254 subjects from 6 global collaborators. A freely available public database, intended as a resource for researchers studying the immune response to SARS-CoV-2, is where the repertoires were released. The prospective study material was composed of cDNA or gDNA derived from T cells, B-cell-depleted T cells, or PBMCs. HLA class I and class II types, where available, came from metadata supplied by the sample provider rather than from assay-based typing.

V was cut back by 0 bases and J by 3 bases, leaving a gap of 8 bases between them. The germline V gene (reference sequence) supplies CDR1 LNHDA and CDR2 SQIVND. The CDR3 runs 14 amino acids, cysteine and phenylalanine included. Left in the record is the CDR3 DNA by itself, 42 bases read in frame from the first base. TCRbeta CDR3 regions were amplified from genomic DNA using the immunoSEQ Assay, a bias-controlled multiplex PCR. The original pipeline was this. Within the assay, amplification of reference gene primers was used to estimate how many nucleated cells each sample contained. To quantify the absolute abundance of each unique TCRbeta CDR3 rearrangement, sequence reads were collapsed and filtered. Productive Simpson clonality was computed per sample as the square root of Simpson's diversity index over productive rearrangements. Here the immuneACCESS table is served through TCRdb, limited to in-frame sequences with V and J called. Missing clones are a known gap in these copies; in checked studies unresolved V genes cover under half, and the rest lacks a known reason. V and J calls plus clone size are reproduced from that table; the DNA served to infer D and trimming. The sample records more than 250,000 clones, about four fifths of which are singletons. Of the sample, over 4% is held by the ten largest clones.

The study at large found these results: How much clinical and demographic metadata was included differed by source and by participant, and the metadata was provided uncurated.

With respect to this clone: This clone's antigen is unknown. No base qualities exist here, and no much larger clone lies one base off it.

Participants in the prospective study were aged roughly 18 to 95 years, lived in 24 United States geographic areas, and enrolled through a virtual design. Cohort assignment in the prospective study relied on participant-reported clinical history from a screening survey and a study questionnaire. Exposed participants had been in contact with someone with a PCR-confirmed or clinician-diagnosed COVID-19 case within 2 weeks of study entry. Each participant in the prospective study had whole blood, serum and a nasopharyngeal or oropharyngeal swab collected by mobile phlebotomists. Over an approximately 2-month period, participants in the prospective study had the option of providing additional blood draws and questionnaires. Before DNA extraction, blood samples from the prospective study were shipped at room temperature or frozen.

The receptor chain draws on TRBV19 and TRBJ1-1; there is no confident call for the D gene. This clonotype originated in a man aged 40-50 years who had been exposed to COVID-19. The sequenced sample consisted of PBMCs or T cells enriched from blood (not recorded which). The nucleotides are TGTGCCAGTAGTATAGAACCCGGGGACACTGAAGCTTTCTTT. This gives the protein CASSIEPGDTEAFF.